The 25 T cell receptor beta chains reported below all come from one sample, sequenced in a study of siplizumab effects on memory and regulatory T cells. Only in-frame clones appear in the TCRdb table, and some are missing; sequencing was by immunoSEQ multiplex PCR. The data show roughly 97,000 clones, 93% seen once. Sequenced sample: Tregs sorted from blood. Receptors originate from a human donor in good health.

The CDR3 loop is CASSIWRGAIDSMYGYTF. The CDR3, as DNA: TGTGCCAGTAGTATATGGCGGGGGGCGATTGACAGTATGTATGGCTACACCTTC. This sequence joins TRBV19 and TRBJ1-2; possible D gene TRBD1, 6 bases. The V and J ends lost 2 bases and 5 bases respectively, with 24 bases between them. This CDR3 is 18 amino acids long. Germline V gene data show CDR1 as LNHDA and CDR2 as SQIVND (reference sequence).

The chain joins TRBV7-3 to TRBJ2-5, with D perhaps matching TRBD1 or TRBD2 (5 bases each). CDR3 length: 13 residues. V lost 5 bases, J lost 4 bases, and 11 bases lay in between. Germline-derived CDR1 and CDR2 are SGHTA and FQGTGA. CDR3 sequence (DNA): TGTGCCAGCAGCCAAAATGGGGGAGAGACCCAGTACTTC. Its protein is CASSQNGGETQYF. Using reference TRBV7-3 and TRBJ2-5 for the parts outside the CDR3, the full variable domain is GAGVSQTPSNKVTEKGKYVELRCDPISGHTALYWYRQSLGQGPEFLIYFQGTGAADDSGLPNDRFFAVRPEGSVSTLKIQRTERGDSAVYLCASSQNGGETQYFGPGTRLLVL.

The chain links TRBV6-1 to TRBJ1-1, with D unclear. V dropped 1 base and J dropped 1 base, with 4 bases sitting between them. Germline assignment: CDR1 MNHNS and CDR2 SASEGT. The CDR3 spans 13 residues. The CDR3, as DNA: TGTGCCAGCAGTGAAGGCCAGAACACTGAAGCTTTCTTT. Amino acid sequence: CASSEGQNTEAFF.

The gene calls are TRBV19 and TRBJ1-3; no reliable D call. The CDR3 length is 16 residues. The V and J ends lost 5 bases and 4 bases respectively, with 18 bases between them. Per germline, CDR1 LNHDA and CDR2 SQIVND (reference sequence). CDR3 coding DNA: TGTGCCAGTAGTCCCCCCGGGAGGTTATCCGGAAACACCATATATTTT. Translated, it gives CASSPPGRLSGNTIYF.

The V gene is TRBV5-1, the J gene TRBJ1-1; D gene uncertain. The CDR3 loop spans 15 amino acids. From germline, CDR1 is SGHRS and CDR2 YFSETQ. Deletions cut 3 bases from V and 1 base from J, with 13 bases between. The CDR3 DNA follows: TGCGCCAGCAGCTCGACGACCGTATCGAACACTGAAGCTTTCTTT. Translated, it gives CASSSTTVSNTEAFF.

The chain links TRBV2 to TRBJ1-2, with 11 nucleotides matching TRBD1. This CDR3 comprises 14 residues. The V gene's germline CDR1 is SNHLY and CDR2 FYNNEI. The trim removed 7 bases at V and 8 bases at J, leaving 9 bases unmatched. The CDR3 loop is CASTGGQGVGGYTF. The CDR3 bases are TGTGCCAGCACTGGGGGACAGGGGGTAGGCGGCTACACCTTC.

The chain has TRBV4-1 and TRBJ2-2; TRBD1 agrees at 8 bases. Germline CDR1 is MGHRA and CDR2 is YSYEKL. The CDR3 extends over 16 amino acids. V lost 1 base, J lost 2 bases, and 3 bases stayed unmatched. CDR3 coding DNA: TGCGCCAGCAGCCAAGCAGGGGGCTTCAACACCGGGGAGCTGTTTTTT. Translation: CASSQAGGFNTGELFF.

This chain connects TRBV9 to TRBJ2-3, with 16 bases aligning to TRBD2. CDR1 is SGDLS, CDR2 YYNGEE, per germline. This CDR3 has 19 residues. Losses at the gene ends were 4 bases for V and 0 bases for J; bases not matched to a gene: 8. The CDR3 bases are TGTGCCAGCAGCAAGAAATCGGGACTAGCGGGAGGGAGCACAGATACGCAGTATTTT. Translating it yields CASSKKSGLAGGSTDTQYF.

The chain has TRBV7-8 and TRBJ2-5; TRBD2 matches at 15 bases. The CDR3 loop spans 15 amino acids. Unmatched junction bases numbered 4, after V lost 6 bases and J lost 5 bases. The germline V gene encodes CDR1 SGHVS and CDR2 FQNEAQ. CDR3 amino acids: CASRTGTSGGETQYF. The CDR3 coding sequence is TGTGCCAGCAGGACCGGGACTAGCGGGGGGGAGACCCAGTACTTC.

As regards this clone: The same CDR3 is also encoded by other DNA sequences in this sample. The chain combines TRBV20-1 with TRBJ2-3, with D uncertain. The CDR3 is made up of 11 amino acids. The germline gives CDR1 DFQATT, CDR2 SNEGSKA (reference sequence). V lost 3 bases, J lost 4 bases, and 5 bases lay in between. Here the CDR3 DNA reads TGCAGTGCTAGTCGGGCAGATACGCAGTATTTT. Protein: CSASRADTQYF.

The chain recombines TRBV5-1 with TRBJ1-5, with D possibly TRBD1 on 5 matching bases. CDR1 and CDR2 from the germline V gene are SGHRS and YFSETQ. The CDR3 sequence is 13 residues long. V was trimmed by 5 bases and J by 5 bases, leaving 11 bases between them. The CDR3 nucleotides are TGCGCCAGCAGTTGGGGGAGAGATCAGCCCCAGCATTTT. This codes for CASSWGRDQPQHF.

V and J are TRBV6-6 and TRBJ2-6; D not resolved. The CDR3 runs 13 residues. Germline CDR1 MNHNY, CDR2 SVGAGI (reference sequence). Trimming took 7 bases from V and 4 from J, leaving 8 bases between them. The CDR3 sequence is CASIPAGANVLTF. CDR3 bases: TGTGCCAGCATCCCGGCCGGGGCCAACGTCCTGACTTTC.

The gene calls are TRBV7-9 and TRBJ2-7; 10 bases fit TRBD1. Germline V lookup: CDR1 SEHNR, CDR2 FQNEAQ (reference sequence). The trim removed 5 bases at V and 3 bases at J, leaving 7 bases unmatched. The CDR3 has 15 amino acids. CDR3 bases: TGTGCCAGCAGCCTTAGGGACAGGGGTATCTACGAGCAGTACTTC. Translation gives CASSLRDRGIYEQYF.

The CDR3 nucleotides read TGTGCCAGTAGTAAGGGGAATCAGCCCCAGCATTTT. The encoded protein is CASSKGNQPQHF. J is TRBJ1-5 and V is TRBV19, with a weak D call TRBD1 (5 bases). V shed 4 bases and J shed 4 bases, with 5 bases lying between them. The germline V gene has CDR1 LNHDA and CDR2 SQIVND (reference sequence). CDR3 length: 12 residues.

Details on this clone: Other DNA sequences of this sample code for an identical CDR3. The chain is built from TRBV6-5 and TRBJ1-2; D is ambiguous. The CDR3 totals 13 residues. The germline V gene has CDR1 MNHEY and CDR2 SVGAGI. Between the trimmed V and J ends, which lost 2 bases and 2 bases, there was a span of 6 bases. The CDR3 sequence: CASSYAGNYGYTF. As DNA, the CDR3 is TGTGCCAGCAGTTACGCAGGAAACTATGGCTACACCTTC.

The chain couples TRBV6-5 to TRBJ1-3; no clear D. Trimming left V 2 bases short and J 2 bases short, with 10 bases between. From germline, CDR1 is MNHEY and CDR2 SVGAGI. The length of the CDR3 is 15 residues. CDR3 sequence: CASSYSGTAGNTIYF. CDR3 bases: TGTGCCAGCAGTTACAGCGGAACGGCTGGAAACACCATATATTTT.

The gene calls are TRBV19 and TRBJ1-4; TRBD1 might be the D (6 bases). Per germline, CDR1 LNHDA and CDR2 SQIVND (reference sequence). V was trimmed by 2 bases and J by 7 bases, leaving 14 bases between them. The CDR3 sequence is 15 residues long. The CDR3 DNA reads as TGTGCCAGTAGTATAATGACAGGACGAGGTGAAAAACTGTTTTTT. The encoded protein is CASSIMTGRGEKLFF.

The chain recombines TRBV25-1 with TRBJ1-6; D gene uncertain. Per the germline V gene, CDR1 is MGHDK and CDR2 is SYGVNS. V lost 4 bases and J 7 bases, leaving 11 bases between the germline ends. The CDR3 totals 14 residues. The DNA of the CDR3 is TGTGCCAGCAGTGTAGGGTTTCCAAATTCACCCCTCCACTTT. It is translated as CASSVGFPNSPLHF.

This chain links TRBV11-2 with TRBJ1-1; 7 bases map to TRBD1. The CDR3 spans 14 residues. V trimming: 6 bases; J trimming: 1 base; junction bases outside the gene matches: 5. Germline loops: CDR1 SGHAT, CDR2 FQNNGV. The CDR3 here is CASSPRTGNTEAFF. CDR3 in DNA: TGTGCCAGCAGTCCTCGGACAGGGAACACTGAAGCTTTCTTT.

The V call is TRBV5-1, the J call TRBJ2-5; D is uncertain. Germline assignment: CDR1 SGHRS and CDR2 YFSETQ. This CDR3 contains 12 residues. Trimming removed 0 bases at V and 10 bases at J, with 10 bases between. The CDR3 DNA reads TGCGCCAGCAGCTTGGGGCGGCAGGTCCAGTACTTC. It specifies CASSLGRQVQYF.

This chain joins TRBV11-2 and TRBJ1-2; D is unclear. Germline lookup yields CDR1 SGHAT and CDR2 FQNNGV. The length of the CDR3 is 14 residues. V lost 3 bases and J 8 bases, leaving 16 bases between the germline ends. CDR3 sequence reads: CASSLRYGVGGYTF. CDR3 sequence (DNA): TGTGCCAGCAGCTTGCGGTATGGGGTTGGAGGCTACACCTTC.

This chain connects TRBV11-3 to TRBJ1-1; D unresolved. V was clipped by 4 bases and J by 3 bases, with 24 bases between them. CDR1 is SGHNT and CDR2 is YENEEA in the germline V gene. The CDR3 covers 18 residues. CDR3 coding DNA: TGTGCCAGCAGCTCCGGTCAGGACGGCTCCAACAAGGACACTGAAGCTTTCTTT. Encoded protein: CASSSGQDGSNKDTEAFF. Complete variable domain (other parts from reference TRBV11-3 and TRBJ1-1): EAGVVQSPRYKIIEKKQPVAFWCNPISGHNTLYWYLQNLGQGPELLIRYENEEAVDDSQLPKDRFSAERLKGVDSTLKIQPAELGDSAVYLCASSSGQDGSNKDTEAFFGQGTRLTVV.

The chain is built from TRBV4-1 and TRBJ1-4; D is uncertain. Trimming shortened V by 0 bases and J by 0 bases, and 5 bases separated the two germline ends. Germline CDR1 reads MGHRA; CDR2 reads YSYEKL. CDR3 length: 15 amino acids. This chain's CDR3 is CASSQDWTTNEKLFF. In DNA, the CDR3 is TGCGCCAGCAGCCAAGATTGGACAACTAATGAAAAACTGTTTTTT.

The chain combines TRBV7-9 with TRBJ2-2, with a weak D call TRBD1 (6 bases). This CDR3 is 15 amino acids long. CDR1 and CDR2 (germline): SEHNR, FQNEAQ (reference sequence). V shed 6 bases and J shed 1 base, with 12 bases lying between them. CDR3: CASRPDRLNTGELFF. The CDR3 DNA reads TGTGCCAGCAGACCAGACAGGTTGAACACCGGGGAGCTGTTTTTT.

This clone was picked up one time. The chain couples TRBV28 to TRBJ1-6, with TRBD1 matching over 8 bases. V trimming: 6 bases; J trimming: 1 base; junction bases outside the gene matches: 5. This CDR3 is built from 16 residues. Germline CDR1 and CDR2: MDHEN and SYDVKM. CDR3 sequence: CASRAYRGSYNSPLHF. The CDR3 region has the DNA TGTGCCAGCAGAGCATACAGGGGGTCCTATAATTCACCCCTCCACTTT.